This TCR beta chain is drawn from a study of shared clonotypes between healthy human individuals (dated by TCRdb to the early 2020s). With regard to the full study: The cohort included three men and a couple of women between 18 and 49 years of age. For each donor, CD4 naive and CD4 memory were each given three plates, CD8 naive was given two plates, and CD8 memory was given one plate. To estimate repertoire size and how much clonotypes are shared between individuals, the study performed deep sequencing of blood TCR repertoires from a handful of healthy adults. Libraries were prepared and TCR repertoires were sequenced by different laboratories using diverse techniques, in order to increase sequencing depth and limit assay-specific biases. Leukapheresis yielded between about 0.8 and 9.5 billion PBMCs per donor.

Details on this clone: This receptor's antigen is unknown. No per-base quality is available; no much larger clone lies one base away.

Findings and caveats that apply to the study as a whole: Across a few donors, 5% to 6% of naive CD4, 3% to 3.5% of naive CD8, approximately 2.5% of memory CD4, and 0.4% of memory CD8 clonotypes were shared. Based on pairwise subsampling, the degree of clonotype sharing among donors was expected to be affected by sequencing depth. Rarefaction of sorted-subset datasets indicated incomplete sequencing despite the large sequencing depth. Naive subsets generally had larger estimated clonotype richness than memory subsets. The genetic and exposure-history diversity represented was limited by the small number of donors. Only blood was sampled, and tissue TCR repertoires likely differ from those in blood. Clonotypes shared by all four sorted-subset donors showed higher generation probabilities than non-shared clonotypes.

Using the deep immunoSEQ assay, TCR CDR3 regions were amplified from genomic DNA by multiplex PCR. For each cell subset, the extracted genomic DNA was distributed evenly across all wells of several immunoSEQ 96-well plates, and each plate served as one replicate. For sorted subsets, each replicate PCR was loaded with roughly 200 ng genomic DNA, equivalent to about 30,000 T cell genomes. Purified libraries were quantified with a Qubit 3.0 fluorometer, sized on a Bioanalyzer 2100, and re-quantified with the KAPA Library Quantification kit. Each immunoSEQ 96-well plate was sequenced on its own single-read 150-cycle Illumina NextSeq 550 flow cell. Turning to the authors' computational methods: The immunoSEQ output contained only junctional sequences without quality scores, so filtering could not match that applied to full-length reads. To assign V/J genes and CDR3, sequences were annotated against IMGT germline references using PyIR, a Python wrapper for IgBLAST v1.9. Reads with weak V/J assignments (E-value above 1e-6), missing CDR3, stop codons, out-of-frame junctions, or ambiguous translated residues were removed. A V3J clonotype was defined by an identical inferred V gene, J gene, and CDR3 amino acid sequence. Percentage overlap between repertoires was computed as shared unique clonotypes divided by the size of the smaller repertoire. Repertoire richness was assessed with RTK rarefaction, the Chao1 estimator, and Recon v2.1 estimates of unobserved clonotypes. For all TCRbeta clonotypes obtained by the gDNA method from four donors, generation probabilities were computed with OLGA. TCRdb provides this immuneACCESS table in a form limited to in-frame rearrangements. Some clones are lacking; in checked studies, under half of them reflect an unresolved V gene, and why the rest are absent is not known. The DNA was the basis for D and trimming; V, J and clone size are from that table. The sample table records more than 1,200,000 clones; around 98.5% of these occur just once. About 0.34% of the sample is taken by the ten largest.

The CDR3 holds 17 amino acids from the cysteine to the phenylalanine. Here the CDR3 DNA is all that survives: 51 bases in frame from base 1. Cut back by 6 bases and 4 bases, the V and J ends lie 24 bases apart. The CDR1 and CDR2 encoded by the germline V gene are SQVTM and ANQGSEA. Healthy HIV-negative adults with no recently reported acute infections or vaccinations were included as donors. All donors were Caucasian adults living in Nashville, Tennessee, USA. CD4+ T cells were enriched by magnetic negative selection; naive cells were then positively selected on CD45RA, and the negative fraction formed the memory subset. Blood was collected by leukapheresis, and PBMCs were isolated by Ficoll-Histopaque density gradient centrifugation and then cryopreserved in liquid nitrogen vapor phase. Analytical flow cytometry was used to check the purity and quantity of each magnetically sorted T cell population. From each sorted fraction, genomic DNA was isolated and quantified by UV absorbance on a Nanodrop 2000c.

The TCR originated in a man aged 25-45 years in good health. Sequencing used naive CD4+ T cells sorted from blood. This specimen's cell subset or site label, per the study, means: CD45RA+ positively selected. Rearrangement joined TRBV29-1 to TRBJ1-4; a weak D assignment points to TRBD1 (6 bases agree). The CDR3 in this case is CSVSTGKVYRDNEKLFF. The nucleotide sequence reads TGCAGCGTGTCTACAGGGAAGGTGTACCGAGATAATGAAAAACTGTTTTTT. Beyond the CDR3, the reference TRBV29-1 and TRBJ1-4 genes provide the residues; the full variable domain reads: SAVISQKPSRDICQRGTSLTIQCQVDSQVTMMFWYRQQPGQSLTLIATANQGSEATYESGFVIDKFPISRPNLTFSTLTVSNMSPEDSSIYLCSVSTGKVYRDNEKLFFGSGTQLSVL.